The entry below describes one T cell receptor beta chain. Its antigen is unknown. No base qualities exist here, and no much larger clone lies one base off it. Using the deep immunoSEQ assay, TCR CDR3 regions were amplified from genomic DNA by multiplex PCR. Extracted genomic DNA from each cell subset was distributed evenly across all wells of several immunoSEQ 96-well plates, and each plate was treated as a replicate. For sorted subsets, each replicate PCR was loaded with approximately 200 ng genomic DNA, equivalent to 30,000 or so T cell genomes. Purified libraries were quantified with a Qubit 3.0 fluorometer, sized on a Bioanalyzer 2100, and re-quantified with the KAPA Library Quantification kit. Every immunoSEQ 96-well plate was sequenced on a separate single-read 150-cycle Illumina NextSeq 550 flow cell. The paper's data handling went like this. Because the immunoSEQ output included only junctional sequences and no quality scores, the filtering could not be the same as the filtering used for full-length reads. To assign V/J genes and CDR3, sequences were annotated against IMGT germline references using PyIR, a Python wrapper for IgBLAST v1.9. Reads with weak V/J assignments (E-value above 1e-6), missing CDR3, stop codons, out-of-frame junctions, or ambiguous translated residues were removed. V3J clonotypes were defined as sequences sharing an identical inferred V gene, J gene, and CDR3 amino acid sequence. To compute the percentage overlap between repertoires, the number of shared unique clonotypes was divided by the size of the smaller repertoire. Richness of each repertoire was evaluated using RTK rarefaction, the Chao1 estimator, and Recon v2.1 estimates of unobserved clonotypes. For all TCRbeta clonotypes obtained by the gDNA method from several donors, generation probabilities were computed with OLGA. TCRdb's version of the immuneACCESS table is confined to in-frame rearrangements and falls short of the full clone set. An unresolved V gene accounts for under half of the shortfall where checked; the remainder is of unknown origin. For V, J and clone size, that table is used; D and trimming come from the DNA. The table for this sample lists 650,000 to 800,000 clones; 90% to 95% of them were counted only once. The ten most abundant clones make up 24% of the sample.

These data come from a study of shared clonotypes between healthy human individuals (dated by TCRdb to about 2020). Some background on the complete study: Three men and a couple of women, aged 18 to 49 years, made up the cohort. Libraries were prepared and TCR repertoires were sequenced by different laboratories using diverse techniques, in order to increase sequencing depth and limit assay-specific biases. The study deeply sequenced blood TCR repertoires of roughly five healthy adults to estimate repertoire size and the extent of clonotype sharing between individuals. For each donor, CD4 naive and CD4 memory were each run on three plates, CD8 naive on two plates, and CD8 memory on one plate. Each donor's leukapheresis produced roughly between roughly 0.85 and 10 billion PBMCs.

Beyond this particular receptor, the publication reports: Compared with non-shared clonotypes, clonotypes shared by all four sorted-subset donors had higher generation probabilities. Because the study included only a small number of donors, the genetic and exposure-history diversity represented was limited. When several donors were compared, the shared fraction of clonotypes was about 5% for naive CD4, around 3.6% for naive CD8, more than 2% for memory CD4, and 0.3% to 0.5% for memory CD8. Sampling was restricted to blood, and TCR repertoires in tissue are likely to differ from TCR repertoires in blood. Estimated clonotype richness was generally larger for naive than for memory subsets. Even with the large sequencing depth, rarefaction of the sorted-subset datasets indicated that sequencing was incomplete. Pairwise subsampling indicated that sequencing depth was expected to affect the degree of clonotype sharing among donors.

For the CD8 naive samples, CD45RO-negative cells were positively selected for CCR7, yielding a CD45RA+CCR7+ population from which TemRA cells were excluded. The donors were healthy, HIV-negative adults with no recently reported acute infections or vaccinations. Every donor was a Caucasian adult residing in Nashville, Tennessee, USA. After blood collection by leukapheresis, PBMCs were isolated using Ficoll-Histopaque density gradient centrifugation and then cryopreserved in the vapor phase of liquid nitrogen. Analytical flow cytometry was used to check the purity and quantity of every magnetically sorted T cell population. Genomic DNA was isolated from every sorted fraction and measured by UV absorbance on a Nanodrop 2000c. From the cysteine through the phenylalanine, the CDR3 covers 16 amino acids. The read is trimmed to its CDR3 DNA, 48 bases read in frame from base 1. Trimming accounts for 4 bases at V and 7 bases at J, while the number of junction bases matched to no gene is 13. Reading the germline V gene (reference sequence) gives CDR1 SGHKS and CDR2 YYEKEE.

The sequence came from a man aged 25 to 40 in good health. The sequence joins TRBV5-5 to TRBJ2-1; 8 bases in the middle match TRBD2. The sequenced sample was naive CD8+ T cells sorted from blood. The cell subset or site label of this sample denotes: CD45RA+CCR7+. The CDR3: CASSLRTSMDGNEQFF. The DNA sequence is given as TGTGCCAGCAGCCTTCGGACTAGCATGGATGGGAATGAGCAGTTCTTC.